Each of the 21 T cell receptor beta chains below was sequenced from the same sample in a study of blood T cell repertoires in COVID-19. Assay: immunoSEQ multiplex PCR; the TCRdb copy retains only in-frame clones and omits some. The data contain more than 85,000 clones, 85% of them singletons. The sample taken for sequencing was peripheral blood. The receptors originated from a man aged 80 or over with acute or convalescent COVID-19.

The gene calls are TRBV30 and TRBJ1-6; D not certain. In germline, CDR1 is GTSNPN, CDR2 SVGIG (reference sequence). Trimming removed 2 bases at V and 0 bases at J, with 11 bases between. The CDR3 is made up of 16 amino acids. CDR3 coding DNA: TGTGCCTGGAGTTATGACACCCGCTCCTATAATTCACCCCTCCACTTT. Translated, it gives CAWSYDTRSYNSPLHF.

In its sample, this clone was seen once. CDR3 protein: CASSLAGQGGNYGYTF. CDR3 sequence (DNA): TGTGCCAGCAGCTTAGCGGGACAGGGCGGTAACTATGGCTACACCTTC. The J gene is TRBJ1-2, the V gene TRBV7-8; 9 bases agree with TRBD1. Looked up from germline, CDR1 is SGHVS and CDR2 is FQNEAQ. CDR3 length: 16 amino acids. After removal of 0 bases from V and 1 base from J, the junction contained 3 bases not matched to a gene. The entire variable domain, with the rest obtained from reference TRBV7-8 and TRBJ1-2, is as follows: GAGVSQSPRYKVAKRGQDVALRCDPISGHVSLFWYQQALGQGPEFLTYFQNEAQLDKSGLPSDRFFAERPEGSVSTLKIQRTQQEDSAVYLCASSLAGQGGNYGYTFGSGTRLTVV.

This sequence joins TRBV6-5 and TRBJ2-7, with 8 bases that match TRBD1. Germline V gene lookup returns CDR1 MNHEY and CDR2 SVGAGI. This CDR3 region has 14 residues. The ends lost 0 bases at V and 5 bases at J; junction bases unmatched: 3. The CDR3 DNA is TGTGCCAGCAGTTACTCGACAGGGGTCCACGAGCAGTACTTC. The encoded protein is CASSYSTGVHEQYF.

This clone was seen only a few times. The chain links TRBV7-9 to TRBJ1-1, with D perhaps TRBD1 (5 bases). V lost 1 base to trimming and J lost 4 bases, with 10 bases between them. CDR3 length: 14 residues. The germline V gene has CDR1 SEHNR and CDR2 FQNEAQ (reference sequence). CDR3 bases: TGTGCCAGCAGCTTAGAGGGGTTTGGCACTGAAGCTTTCTTT. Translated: CASSLEGFGTEAFF.

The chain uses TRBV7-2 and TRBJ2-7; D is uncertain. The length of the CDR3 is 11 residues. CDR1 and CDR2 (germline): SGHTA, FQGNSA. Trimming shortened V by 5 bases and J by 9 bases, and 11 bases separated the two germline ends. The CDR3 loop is CASSPDGWQYF. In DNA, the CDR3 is TGTGCCAGCAGCCCAGATGGTTGGCAGTACTTC.

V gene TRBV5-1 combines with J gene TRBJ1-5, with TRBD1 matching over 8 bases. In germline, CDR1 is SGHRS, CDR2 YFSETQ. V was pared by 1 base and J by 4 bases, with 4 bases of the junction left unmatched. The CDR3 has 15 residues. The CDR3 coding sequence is TGCGCCAGCAGCTTGAATGGACAGGGTAATCAGCCCCAGCATTTT. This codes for CASSLNGQGNQPQHF.

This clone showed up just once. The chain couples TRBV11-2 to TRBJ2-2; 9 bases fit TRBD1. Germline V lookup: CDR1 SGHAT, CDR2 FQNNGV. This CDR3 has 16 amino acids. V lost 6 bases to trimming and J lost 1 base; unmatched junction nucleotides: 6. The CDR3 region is CASRDPGQGNTGELFF. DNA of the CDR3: TGTGCCAGCAGAGATCCGGGACAGGGGAACACCGGGGAGCTGTTTTTT.

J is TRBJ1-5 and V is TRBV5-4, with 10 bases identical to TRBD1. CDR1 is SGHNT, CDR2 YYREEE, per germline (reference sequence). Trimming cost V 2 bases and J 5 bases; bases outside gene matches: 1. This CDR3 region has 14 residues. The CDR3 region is CASSFGTGDQPQHF. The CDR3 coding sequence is TGTGCCAGCAGCTTTGGGACAGGGGATCAGCCCCAGCATTTT.

CDR3 nucleotide sequence: TGTGCCAGCAGTTACAAACCCCCGGGACAGGATTCACCCCTCCACTTT. Translation gives CASSYKPPGQDSPLHF. The gene calls are TRBV6-5 and TRBJ1-6, with TRBD1 identical over 8 bases. The CDR3 spans 16 residues. V shed 2 bases and J 8 bases; nucleotides not matched to a gene: 8. Per germline, CDR1 MNHEY and CDR2 SVGAGI.

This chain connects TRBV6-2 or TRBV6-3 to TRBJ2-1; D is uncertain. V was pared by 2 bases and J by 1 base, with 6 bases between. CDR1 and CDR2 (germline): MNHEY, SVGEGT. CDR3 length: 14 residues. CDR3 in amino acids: CASSYGLSYNEQFF. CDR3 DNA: TGTGCCAGCAGTTACGGCCTTTCCTACAATGAGCAGTTCTTC.

In DNA, the CDR3 is TGCGCCAGCAGCTTGGACAGGGGAACCTACGAGCAGTACTTC. Encoded protein: CASSLDRGTYEQYF. V gene TRBV5-1 combines with J gene TRBJ2-7; TRBD1 matches at 7 bases. J was trimmed by 2 bases and V by 0 bases; bases with no gene match: 2. Per the germline V gene, CDR1 is SGHRS and CDR2 is YFSETQ. The CDR3 spans 14 residues.

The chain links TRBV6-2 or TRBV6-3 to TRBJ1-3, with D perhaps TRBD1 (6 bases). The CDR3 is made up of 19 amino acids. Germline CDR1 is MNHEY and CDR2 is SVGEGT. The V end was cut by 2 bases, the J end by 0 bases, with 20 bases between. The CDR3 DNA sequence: TGTGCCAGCAGTTACGAGAATGGACAGCCCAGCACCTCTGGAAACACCATATATTTT. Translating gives CASSYENGQPSTSGNTIYF.

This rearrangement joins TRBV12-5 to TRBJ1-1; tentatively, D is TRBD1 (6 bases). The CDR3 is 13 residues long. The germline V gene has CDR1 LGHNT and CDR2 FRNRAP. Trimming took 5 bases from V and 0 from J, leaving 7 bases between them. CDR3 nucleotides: TGTGCTAGTGGTCCAGGGGTGAACACTGAAGCTTTCTTT. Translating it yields CASGPGVNTEAFF.

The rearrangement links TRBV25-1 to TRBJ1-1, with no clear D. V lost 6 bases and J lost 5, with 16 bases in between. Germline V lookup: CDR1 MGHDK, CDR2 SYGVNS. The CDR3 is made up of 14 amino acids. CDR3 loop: CASSHGGSRTEAFF. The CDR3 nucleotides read TGTGCCAGCAGCCACGGAGGTTCTCGGACTGAAGCTTTCTTT.

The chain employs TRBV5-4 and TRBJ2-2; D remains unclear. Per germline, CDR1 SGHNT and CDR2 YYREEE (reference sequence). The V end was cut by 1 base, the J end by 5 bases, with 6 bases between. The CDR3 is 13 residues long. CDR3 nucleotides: TGTGCCAGCAGCTTGACGCGTACCGGGGAGCTGTTTTTT. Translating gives CASSLTRTGELFF.

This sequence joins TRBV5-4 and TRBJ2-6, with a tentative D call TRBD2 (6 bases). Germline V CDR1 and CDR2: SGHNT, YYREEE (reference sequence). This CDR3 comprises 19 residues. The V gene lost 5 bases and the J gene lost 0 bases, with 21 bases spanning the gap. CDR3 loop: CASRSGVSTSNSGANVLTF. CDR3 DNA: TGTGCCAGCAGATCGGGGGTGTCGACCTCTAACTCTGGGGCCAACGTCCTGACTTTC.

This CDR3 reads CASSIDGTGATEAFF. In DNA form, the CDR3 reads TGTGCCAGTAGTATAGACGGGACAGGGGCCACTGAAGCTTTCTTT. V gene TRBV19 combines with J gene TRBJ1-1; 10 bases agree with TRBD1. Germline lookup yields CDR1 LNHDA and CDR2 SQIVND (reference sequence). CDR3 length equals 15 residues. V shed 0 bases and J 4 bases; nucleotides not matched to a gene: 2. Full variable domain (rest looked up from reference TRBV19 and TRBJ1-1): DGGITQSPKYLFRKEGQNVTLSCEQNLNHDAMYWYRQDPGQGLRLIYYSQIVNDFQKGDIAEGYSVSREKKESFPLTVTSAQKNPTAFYLCASSIDGTGATEAFFGQGTRLTVV.

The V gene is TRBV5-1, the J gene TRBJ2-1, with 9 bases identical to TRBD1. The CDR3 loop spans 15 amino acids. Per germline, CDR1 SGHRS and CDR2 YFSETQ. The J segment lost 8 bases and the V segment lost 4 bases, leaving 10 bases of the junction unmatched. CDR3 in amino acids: CASSEQGAGTDEQFF. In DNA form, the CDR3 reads TGCGCCAGCAGCGAACAGGGGGCGGGTACGGATGAGCAGTTCTTC. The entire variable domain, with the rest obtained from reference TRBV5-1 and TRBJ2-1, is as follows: KAGVTQTPRYLIKTRGQQVTLSCSPISGHRSVSWYQQTPGQGLQFLFEYFSETQRNKGNFPGRFSGRQFSNSRSEMNVSTLELGDSALYLCASSEQGAGTDEQFFGPGTRLTVL.

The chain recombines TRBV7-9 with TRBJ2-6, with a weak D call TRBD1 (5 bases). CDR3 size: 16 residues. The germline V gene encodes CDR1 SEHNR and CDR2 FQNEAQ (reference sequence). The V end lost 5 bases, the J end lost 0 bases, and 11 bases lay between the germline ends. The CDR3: CASSTTGISGANVLTF. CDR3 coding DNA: TGTGCCAGCAGCACCACAGGAATCTCTGGGGCCAACGTCCTGACTTTC.

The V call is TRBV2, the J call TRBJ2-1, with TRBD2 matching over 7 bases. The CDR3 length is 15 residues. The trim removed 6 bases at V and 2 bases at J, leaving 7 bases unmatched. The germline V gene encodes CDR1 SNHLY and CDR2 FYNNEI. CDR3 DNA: TGTGCCAGCAGGCCTGGGCGGGGGACCTACAATGAGCAGTTCTTC. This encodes CASRPGRGTYNEQFF.

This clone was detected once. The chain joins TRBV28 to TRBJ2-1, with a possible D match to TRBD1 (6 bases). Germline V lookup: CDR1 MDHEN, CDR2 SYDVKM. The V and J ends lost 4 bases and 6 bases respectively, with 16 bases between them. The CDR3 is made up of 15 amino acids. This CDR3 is CASSSDLDRSNEQFF. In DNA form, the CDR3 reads TGTGCCAGCAGTTCGGATCTTGACAGGAGCAATGAGCAGTTCTTC.